This TCR beta chain was sequenced for a study of blood T cell repertoires in COVID-19. About the research overall: COVID-19 samples, acute and convalescent, were from the United States, Italy and Spain. Sample material is recorded as cDNA or gDNA derived from T cells, B-cell-depleted T cells, or PBMCs.

Repertoires were generated with immunoSEQ multiplex PCR, while TCRdb's copy carries only in-frame clones and drops some. The sample includes around 110,000 clones, roughly 80% of them seen just once. This CDR3 region has 14 residues. CDR1 and CDR2 from the germline V gene are LGHNA and YNFKEQ. The V and J ends lost 4 bases and 2 bases respectively, with 11 bases between them. Sequencing used peripheral blood. The receptor was isolated from a man in his 70s with acute or convalescent COVID-19. The chain has TRBV4-2 and TRBJ1-1; D is ambiguous. The CDR3 protein is CASSRDPGNTEAFF. The CDR3 DNA follows: TGTGCCAGCAGCCGAGATCCGGGAAACACTGAAGCTTTCTTT.